The T cell receptor (beta chain) described here comes from a study of response to subunit inactivated influenza vaccine. This CDR3 comprises 17 residues. The germline V and J ends were trimmed by 2 bases and 3 bases, with 21 bases remaining between them. In germline, CDR1 is SQVTM, CDR2 ANQGSEA. Whole-study results and caveats: It was suggested by the authors that few new T cells are recruited by each seasonal influenza vaccination.

This clonotype has at least ten counts. Its specificity is not known. TCRdb itself ran the RT-PCR reads through MiXCR, one entry per CDR3 protein. The table has some 850,000 distinct CDR3 sequences, roughly 20% seen once; the top ten hold around 9.9%. The input for sequencing was PBMCs from blood, taken roughly 5 days after vaccination. This chain links TRBV29-1 with TRBJ2-3; D uncertain. The source of this sequence is a man aged 50-60 years who received an inactivated influenza vaccine. This chain's CDR3 is CSVEISRASARTDTQYF. The CDR3 DNA is TGCAGCGTTGAAATCAGTCGGGCCTCTGCTAGGACAGATACGCAGTATTTT.